The T cell receptor (beta chain) described here comes from a study of graft-versus-host responses after intestinal transplantation. Study-wide background: Transplant recipients had multivisceral, liver-intestinal, or isolated intestinal grafts. Each recipient received anti-thymocyte globulin induction, then tacrolimus and steroids for approximately three years.

V lost 0 bases to trimming and J lost 2 bases; unmatched junction nucleotides: 3. This CDR3 is built from 15 residues. Germline assignment: CDR1 GTSNPN and CDR2 SVGIG (reference sequence). In regard to this clone: What it binds is not known.

Sequencing used immunoSEQ multiplex PCR; TCRdb keeps in-frame clones, though not all of them. The sample shows about 100,000 clones, roughly 87% of them seen only once. Study-wide results and limits: There were GvH clones found in recipient marrow, and some of them appeared first in ileum or blood. Levels of circulating GvH clones at their peak were associated with early post-transplant HvG declines.

The source material was unstimulated CD4+ T cells sorted from spleen or lymph node cells, sampled before transplant. V usage is TRBV30 and J usage is TRBJ2-2; 7 nucleotides line up with TRBD1. This receptor was taken from a human donor who was the organ donor for an intestinal transplant. CDR3 residues: CAWSVDRVNTGELFF. The CDR3 DNA reads as TGTGCCTGGAGTGTCGACAGGGTAAACACCGGGGAGCTGTTTTTT.